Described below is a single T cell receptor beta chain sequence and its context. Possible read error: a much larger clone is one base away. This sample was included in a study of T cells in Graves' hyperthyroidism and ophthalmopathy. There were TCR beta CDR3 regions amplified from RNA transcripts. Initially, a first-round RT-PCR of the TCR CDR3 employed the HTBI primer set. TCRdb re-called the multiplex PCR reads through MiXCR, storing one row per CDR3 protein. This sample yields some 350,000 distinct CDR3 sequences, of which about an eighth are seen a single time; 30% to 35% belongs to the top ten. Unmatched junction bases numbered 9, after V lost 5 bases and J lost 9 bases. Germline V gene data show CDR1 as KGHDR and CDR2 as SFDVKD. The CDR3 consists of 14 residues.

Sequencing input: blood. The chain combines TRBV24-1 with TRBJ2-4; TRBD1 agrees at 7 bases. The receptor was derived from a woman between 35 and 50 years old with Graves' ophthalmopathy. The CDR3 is CATSGRGTEVIQYF. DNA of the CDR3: TGTGCCACCAGTGGCAGGGGGACGGAGGTCATTCAGTACTTC.